A selection of T cell receptor beta chains follows, all from one sample in a study of T-cell reconstitution after alpha-beta-depleted transplantation in children. Each CDR3 protein gets one entry after TCRdb re-called the PCR reads with MiXCR. The repertoire holds around 960,000 distinct CDR3 sequences, about 29% seen once, with over 25% in the top ten. The sequences come from PBMCs, mostly from graft donor cells, collected 360 days after TCRalphabeta/CD19-depleted stem cell transplant. The receptors derive from a boy in the first two years of life who had a stem cell transplant for SCID, so the T cells may come from the graft donor. CDR3s include the opening cysteine and the closing phenylalanine or tryptophan. The D gene is left open where the match is weak. Size is omitted from some rows. Given values are once, few, many or a class for expanded clones.

TRBJ2-7 | TRBV30 | . | . | CAWTPDRDYYEQYF | TGTGCCTGGACCCCGGACAGGGACTACTACGAGCAGTACTTC
TRBJ2-5 | TRBV12-3/TRBV12-4 | TRBD2 | few | CASSLALGLADQETQYF | TGTGCCAGCAGTTTAGCGCTGGGACTAGCGGACCAAGAGACCCAGTACTTC
TRBJ1-2 | TRBV27 | . | . | CVTLARQGNYGYTF | TGTGTCACCCTTGCCCGGCAGGGGAACTATGGCTACACCTTC
TRBJ2-5 | TRBV9 | TRBD2 | few | CASSAVAGTQYF | TGTGCCAGCAGCGCCGTAGCGGGGACCCAGTACTTC
TRBJ2-1 | TRBV27 | . | . | CASIPGRPYTEQFF | TGTGCCAGCATCCCGGGCCGGCCCTATACTGAGCAGTTCTTC
TRBJ1-1 | TRBV12-3/TRBV12-4 | . | few | CASSSRRAKGTEAFF | TGTGCCAGCAGCAGCAGGAGGGCTAAAGGCACTGAAGCTTTCTTT
TRBJ2-3 | TRBV9 | . | . | CASSPRDSPSAQYF | TGTGCCAGCAGCCCCCGGGACTCCCCCTCAGCGCAGTATTTT
TRBJ1-1 | TRBV9 | . | . | CASSVEAGMNTEAFF | TGTGCCAGCAGCGTAGAGGCAGGGATGAACACTGAAGCTTTCTTT
TRBJ2-3 | TRBV20-1 | . | . | CSGSRGSTDTQYF | TGCAGTGGGAGTAGGGGGAGCACAGATACGCAGTATTTT
TRBJ1-3 | TRBV3-1 | TRBD1 | . | CASSQDPRTGPGNTIYF | TGTGCCAGCAGCCAAGACCCCAGGACAGGCCCTGGAAACACCATATATTTT
TRBJ2-1 | TRBV5-1 | TRBD1 | few | CASSLPMGQAVELGEQFF | TGCGCCAGCAGCTTACCTATGGGACAGGCAGTGGAGCTAGGTGAGCAGTTCTTC
TRBJ2-1 | TRBV4-2 | TRBD2 | few | CASSPGLAGGLPYNEQFF | TGTGCCAGCAGCCCGGGACTAGCGGGGGGGCTTCCCTACAATGAGCAGTTCTTC
TRBJ2-3 | TRBV20-1 | . | many | CSAFSWDTDTQYF | TGCAGTGCATTTAGCTGGGACACAGATACGCAGTATTTT
TRBJ2-3 | TRBV3-1 | . | . | CASNPSMMGGVDTQYF | TGTGCCAGCAACCCATCAATGATGGGGGGCGTAGATACGCAGTATTTT
TRBJ2-1 | TRBV12-3/TRBV12-4 | TRBD1 | . | CASRSGQVGNEQFF | TGTGCCAGTCGATCGGGACAGGTCGGCAATGAGCAGTTCTTC
TRBJ2-1 | TRBV20-1 | TRBD2 | few | CSASSAGGHQFF | TGCAGTGCTTCGAGTGCGGGGGGGCACCAGTTCTTC
TRBJ2-2 | TRBV5-1 | . | few | CASSFDAGELFF | TGCGCCAGCAGCTTTGACGCCGGGGAGCTGTTTTTT
TRBJ2-2 | TRBV9 | . | . | CASSVVGATASGELFF | TGTGCCAGCAGCGTAGTGGGGGCCACGGCGTCCGGGGAGCTGTTTTTT
TRBJ1-1 | TRBV29-1 | . | . | CSAMTGTEAFF | TGCAGCGCCATGACGGGGACTGAAGCTTTCTTT
TRBJ1-4 | TRBV28 | TRBD1 | many | CASSLSLTGAVGKLFF | TGTGCCAGCAGTTTATCGTTGACAGGGGCGGTGGGAAAACTGTTTTTT
TRBJ2-5 | TRBV6-1 | TRBD2 | . | CASSGAGGRLGETQYF | TGTGCCAGCAGTGGGGCGGGGGGCCGATTAGGAGAGACCCAGTACTTC
TRBJ2-3 | TRBV28 | TRBD2 | few | CASISTSGGWDTQYF | TGTGCCAGCATTTCGACTAGCGGGGGGTGGGATACGCAGTATTTT
TRBJ1-4 | TRBV20-1 | TRBD1 | few | CSAPPGTGGKKLFF | TGCAGTGCTCCACCCGGGACAGGGGGTAAAAAACTGTTTTTT
TRBJ1-3 | TRBV12-3/TRBV12-4 | . | . | CASSFLRARREGNTIYF | TGTGCCAGCAGTTTCCTCCGGGCTCGACGAGAGGGAAACACCATATATTTT
TRBJ2-7 | TRBV4-3 | TRBD1 | . | CASSMGQGTEQYF | TGCGCCAGCAGCATGGGACAGGGGACCGAGCAGTACTTC
TRBJ1-1 | TRBV5-1 | . | . | CASSLDGLRPEAFF | TGCGCCAGCAGCTTAGACGGGTTACGGCCTGAAGCTTTCTTT
TRBJ2-7 | TRBV11-2 | TRBD1 | few | CASSLAGTGGNEQYF | TGTGCCAGCAGCTTAGCCGGGACAGGGGGTAACGAGCAGTACTTC
TRBJ2-5 | TRBV19 | . | few | CASSKWLETQYF | TGTGCCAGTAGTAAGTGGTTGGAGACCCAGTACTTC
TRBJ2-2 | TRBV5-1 | TRBD2 | few | CASSTLLLGLAGNYYTGELFF | TGCGCCAGCAGCACACTGCTCCTCGGACTAGCGGGGAACTACTACACCGGGGAGCTGTTTTTT
TRBJ1-4 | TRBV2 | . | . | CASSELQGMWEKLFF | TGTGCCAGCAGTGAATTGCAGGGAATGTGGGAAAAACTGTTTTTT
TRBJ2-7 | TRBV28 | . | few | CASSGTKATYEQYF | TGTGCCAGCAGCGGGACCAAGGCCACCTACGAGCAGTACTTC
TRBJ1-1 | TRBV4-2 | . | few | CASSQDVGAGRMNTEAFF | TGTGCCAGCAGCCAAGATGTAGGTGCAGGGAGAATGAACACTGAAGCTTTCTTT
TRBJ2-3 | TRBV29-1 | . | . | CSAFKPDRRSTDTQYF | TGCAGCGCTTTCAAACCCGACAGAAGAAGCACAGATACGCAGTATTTT
TRBJ2-3 | TRBV5-1 | TRBD2 | few | CASSLAAGVQRDTQYF | TGCGCCAGCAGCTTGGCAGCGGGGGTGCAGAGAGATACGCAGTATTTT
TRBJ2-1 | TRBV5-1 | . | . | CASTTGWDEQFF | TGCGCCAGCACGACTGGGTGGGATGAGCAGTTCTTC
TRBJ2-5 | TRBV5-1 | . | . | CASSFDSVRYF | TGCGCCAGCAGCTTTGACTCCGTCCGGTACTTC
TRBJ2-1 | TRBV4-1 | TRBD1 | few | CASSRSRILQGRRYNEQFF | TGCGCCAGCAGCCGAAGTCGGATACTACAGGGGCGAAGATACAATGAGCAGTTCTTC
TRBJ2-3 | TRBV28 | TRBD1 | . | CASNPPGQGTDTQYF | TGTGCCAGCAATCCACCGGGACAGGGAACAGATACGCAGTATTTT
TRBJ2-7 | TRBV5-1 | . | few | CASSWDQSYEQYF | TGCGCCAGCAGCTGGGACCAATCCTACGAGCAGTACTTC
TRBJ1-5 | TRBV12-3/TRBV12-4 | . | few | CASTRAASNQPQHF | TGTGCCAGCACCCGGGCGGCTAGCAATCAGCCCCAGCATTTT
TRBJ2-7 | TRBV6-5 | . | . | CASSYFKGSEQYF | TGTGCCAGCAGTTACTTCAAGGGTTCCGAGCAGTACTTC
TRBJ2-5 | TRBV7-3 | . | . | CASSQYKGPQETQYF | TGTGCCAGCAGCCAATATAAGGGCCCCCAAGAGACCCAGTACTTC
TRBJ2-1 | TRBV5-1 | TRBD2 | few | CASSGTSASSYNEQFF | TGCGCCAGCAGCGGGACTAGCGCAAGCTCCTACAATGAGCAGTTCTTC
TRBJ2-1 | TRBV10-3 | . | . | CAISESGLVGAAYNEQFF | TGTGCCATCAGTGAGTCAGGGTTGGTAGGGGCAGCCTACAATGAGCAGTTCTTC
TRBJ2-7 | TRBV5-1 | . | few | CASSLEAYQGWGYEQYF | TGCGCCAGCAGCTTGGAGGCGTACCAGGGCTGGGGCTACGAGCAGTACTTC
TRBJ1-2 | TRBV10-3 | . | . | CAIRGGGGYTF | TGTGCCATCAGGGGCGGGGGCGGCTACACCTTC
TRBJ2-1 | TRBV5-6 | TRBD2 | few | CASRLAGGTAHEQFF | TGTGCCAGCAGACTAGCGGGGGGTACCGCCCATGAGCAGTTCTTC
TRBJ1-1 | TRBV29-1 | . | . | CSVGTSLEAFF | TGCAGCGTGGGGACTTCCCTTGAAGCTTTCTTT
TRBJ2-1 | TRBV7-9 | . | few | CASSSGVWRFSYNEQFF | TGTGCCAGCAGCTCCGGGGTGTGGCGATTCTCCTACAATGAGCAGTTCTTC
TRBJ1-4 | TRBV15 | . | few | CATSRDAGGQSKLFF | TGTGCCACCAGCAGAGATGCAGGAGGACAGTCTAAACTGTTTTTT
TRBJ1-2 | TRBV5-6 | . | . | CASSFLTAVLVYGYTF | TGTGCCAGCAGCTTCCTCACAGCAGTCCTCGTCTATGGCTACACCTTC
TRBJ2-1 | TRBV11-2 | TRBD1 | . | CASSPNDRDNEQFF | TGTGCCAGCAGCCCGAATGACAGGGACAATGAGCAGTTCTTC
TRBJ2-3 | TRBV6-5 | . | few | CASSYRVADTQYF | TGTGCCAGCAGTTACCGGGTGGCAGATACGCAGTATTTT